The clone carrying this T cell receptor (beta chain) is classed as medium-sized (0.01 to 0.1%). Its antigen remains unidentified. Noted time point: sample taken at primary tumor resection. Whole RNA came from tumor, nontumor lung or frozen PBMC and was sequenced without being sorted. Samples were donated by 72 untreated early-stage non-small cell lung cancer patients. Looked up from germline, CDR1 is SNHLY and CDR2 is FYNNEI. CDR3 size: 12 residues. V lost 10 bases, J lost 9 bases, and 7 bases stayed unmatched. A single record per CDR3 protein comes from TCRdb applying MiXCR to the 5' RACE reads. Found here are 9,100 or so distinct CDR3 sequences, over 7.5% of them singletons; the top ten hold 25% to 30%. The data were obtained in a study of spatial heterogeneity in lung cancer. The wider study: Detection consistently captured more beta-chain sequences than alpha-chain sequences. The average count in raw reads for each unique TCR and UMI combination exceeded nine appearances. Points from the study as a whole: Ubiquitous expanded tumor TCRs were seen in blood more at resection than at follow-up.

Source: PBMCs, taken at surgery. This sequence originates from a female donor with early-stage non-small cell lung cancer. The rearrangement uses TRBV2 and TRBJ2-1; 9 bases fit TRBD1. CDR3 coding DNA: TGTGCCACTTCGGACAGGGGCGTTGAGCAGTTCTTC. This translates into CATSDRGVEQFF. The whole variable domain, filled in from reference TRBV2 and TRBJ2-1, reads EPEVTQTPSHQVTQMGQEVILRCVPISNHLYFYWYRQILGQKVEFLVSFYNNEISEKSEIFDDQFSVERPDGSNFTLKIRSTKLEDSAMYFCATSDRGVEQFFGPGTRLTVL.